The source of this TCR beta chain is a study of blood T cell repertoires in COVID-19. Per the authors' pipeline: Estimation of nucleated cell counts was performed using reference gene primer amplification. Clones were sequenced by immunoSEQ multiplex PCR, and TCRdb holds only the in-frame ones, with some missing. The DNA was the basis for D and trimming; V, J and clone size are from that table. Seen here are approximately 100,000 clones, about 85% observed once, and the top ten hold around 3.3%. V gave up 0 bases and J gave up 4 bases; unmatched junction bases: 7. Germline V gene sequence: CDR1 MGHRA, CDR2 YSYEKL. The CDR3 length is 17 residues.

Sequenced sample: peripheral blood. The genes are TRBV4-1 and TRBJ2-1, with 9 positions matching TRBD1. This TCR derives from a man aged 45-65 years in a cohort sampled during active COVID-19. DNA for the CDR3: TGCGCCAGCAGCCAAGATAGGGACAGGGTGGCGTACAATGAGCAGTTCTTC. Its translation: CASSQDRDRVAYNEQFF.